Following are 12 T cell receptor beta chains from one sample sequenced in a study of immune characterization of retroperitoneal liposarcoma (dated by TCRdb to the late 2010s). Library preparation employed PCR. The sample was run on a NextSeq 500. TCRdb's own reprocessing of the public reads used fastp at Q25 and MiXCR and kept productive beta chains. Entries are consolidated by CDR3 protein sequence, retaining the most common genes and DNA. This sample comprises 2,500 to 3,000 distinct CDR3 sequences, 30% to 45% of them detected only once. The ten largest clonotypes hold roughly 25% of the sample. Sequenced input: tumor tissue. Source of these receptors: a male donor with retroperitoneal liposarcoma.

In its sample, this clonotype is large (0.1 to 1%). The chain has TRBV6-1 and TRBJ1-6, with 9 bases aligning to TRBD1. Germline assignment: CDR1 MNHNS and CDR2 SASEGT. J was trimmed by 11 bases and V by 5 bases; bases with no gene match: 10. The CDR3 has 15 residues. CDR3 loop: CASSKTGQGIPPLHF. Here the CDR3 DNA reads TGTGCCAGCAGTAAAACCGGACAGGGGATTCCACCCCTCCACTTT.

By sample fraction, this clonotype is medium-sized. Since a much larger clone is just one base distant, this may be a read error. This chain uses TRBV27 with TRBJ2-5; 12 bases are shared with TRBD2. The CDR3 runs to 16 residues. The ends lost 6 bases at V and 11 bases at J; junction bases unmatched: 16. CDR1 and CDR2 from the germline V gene are MNHEY and SMNVEV (reference sequence). Here the CDR3 reads CASSRLAGGPVNEQYF. Written as DNA, the CDR3 is TGTGCCAGCAGCCGGCTAGCGGGAGGGCCCGTTAATGAGCAGTACTTC.

The chain recombines TRBV20-1 with TRBJ2-5; unclear D gene. The germline V gene has CDR1 DFQATT and CDR2 SNEGSKA (reference sequence). Trimming pared 6 bases from V and 0 bases from J, leaving 5 bases between. CDR3 size: 11 residues. The CDR3 here is CSAQHQETQYF. Written as DNA, the CDR3 is TGCAGTGCCCAGCACCAAGAGACCCAGTACTTC.

This chain links TRBV7-8 with TRBJ2-1; 9 bases match TRBD1. V trimming: 5 bases; J trimming: 10 bases; junction bases outside the gene matches: 15. Germline loops: CDR1 SGHVS, CDR2 FQNEAQ. CDR3 size: 16 residues. CDR3 bases: TGTGCCAGCAGCGCCCTCCACAGGGGGCTTGACTACGAGCAGTTCTTC. It encodes CASSALHRGLDYEQFF.

This clonotype is medium-sized in the sample. This chain uses TRBV12-3 or TRBV12-4 with TRBJ2-5, with a weak D call TRBD2 (6 bases). The CDR3 is 15 amino acids. The V end was cut by 6 bases, the J end by 5 bases, with 19 bases between. This CDR3 is CASSRSGPRGETQYF. As DNA, the CDR3 is TGTGCCAGCAGCCGGTCGGGCCCCCGGGGGGAGACCCAGTACTTC.

The sample holds a few counts of this clonotype. This rearrangement joins TRBV6-6 to TRBJ2-1; 9 nucleotides line up with TRBD1. The J call may be mistaken, given a closer DNA end match to TRBJ2-7. The CDR3 covers 15 residues. Germline V gene sequence: CDR1 MNHNY, CDR2 SVGAGI (reference sequence). The CDR3 bases are TGTGCCAGCAGGAGGGACAGGGAGAGCTCCTACGAGCAGTACTTC. Amino acids: CASRRDRESSYEQYF.

In this sample, this clonotype is medium-sized. This chain connects TRBV6-1 to TRBJ2-5; the D is unclear. The CDR3 totals 14 residues. Deletions cut 6 bases from V and 0 bases from J, with 11 bases between. The germline gives CDR1 MNHNS, CDR2 SASEGT. The CDR3 nucleotides are TGTGCCAGCAGCACAAGTTGGTACCAAGAGACCCAGTACTTC. Its translation is CASSTSWYQETQYF.

The CDR3 sequence is CASSLAGTSGRSTGELFF. CDR3 bases: TGTGCCAGCAGCTTAGCGGGGACTAGCGGGAGGTCCACCGGGGAGCTGTTTTTT. J is TRBJ2-2 and V is TRBV7-2, with 15 positions matching TRBD2. After removal of 0 bases from V and 4 bases from J, the junction contained 3 bases not matched to a gene. The CDR3 loop spans 18 amino acids. Per germline, CDR1 SGHTA and CDR2 FQGNSA. Variable domain in full (rest from reference TRBV7-2 and TRBJ2-2): GAGVSQSPSNKVTEKGKDVELRCDPISGHTALYWYRQSLGQGLEFLIYFQGNSAPDKSGLPSDRFSAERTGGSVSTLTIQRTQQEDSAVYLCASSLAGTSGRSTGELFFGEGSRLTVL.

CDR3 in amino acids: CASSLGVGGGVTDTQYF. CDR3 DNA: TGTGCCAGCAGCTTAGGGGTCGGCGGGGGGGTAACAGATACGCAGTATTTT. The V gene is TRBV7-2, the J gene TRBJ2-3, with TRBD2 matching over 9 bases. The CDR3 length is 17 residues. Germline CDR1 is SGHTA and CDR2 is FQGNSA. Unmatched junction bases numbered 8, after V lost 1 base and J lost 3 bases.

By proportion, this clonotype is medium-sized. The chain employs TRBV7-6 and TRBJ1-2; tentative D call: TRBD1 (6 bases). The CDR3 loop spans 13 amino acids. Trimming removed 2 bases from V and 2 bases from J, with 6 bases in between. Per the germline V gene, CDR1 is SGHVS and CDR2 is FNYEAQ. The CDR3 coding sequence is TGTGCCAGCAGCTTACAGGGGAACTATGGCTACACCTTC. Translated, it gives CASSLQGNYGYTF.

As regards this clonotype: This may come from a read error, since a much larger clone is one base off. Here the CDR3 omits its conserved ending phenylalanine or tryptophan, so a read error is the likely source. This chain links TRBV6-8 with TRBJ2-1; D call uncertain. The V and J ends lost 2 bases and 7 bases respectively, with 6 bases between them. Germline assignment: CDR1 MNHGY and CDR2 SAAAGT. The CDR3 length is 12 residues. This chain's CDR3 is CASSYLGNEQFL. CDR3 DNA: TGTGCCAGCAGTTACCTTGGAAATGAGCAGTTCCTC.

The genes are TRBV11-2 and TRBJ2-1; D remains unclear. Between the trimmed V and J ends, which lost 5 bases and 6 bases, there was a span of 8 bases. The germline CDR1 and CDR2 sequences are SGHAT and FQNNGV. This CDR3 region has 12 residues. DNA for the CDR3: TGTGCCAGCAGCCCCCGGATCAATGAGCAGTTCTTC. As protein: CASSPRINEQFF.